The 21 T cell receptor beta chains below come from one sample, sequenced in a study of vaccination effects on CD4 cells after COVID-19 (dated 2022 in TCRdb). Antigen specificity for these receptors is unknown. The library was built by means of the immunoSEQ multiplex PCR assay. TCRdb limited this immuneACCESS table to in-frame rearrangements with V and J called. A share of clones is missing; checked studies link under half to unresolved V genes, and the rest is unexplained. The sample includes tens of thousands of clones, with roughly 69% observed a single time. The leading ten clones occupy 17% of the sample. To identify antigen-specific CD4+ T cell clonotypes by their expansion, the ViraFEST assay first stimulated PBMC with viral peptide pools and then applied TCR sequencing. After more than nine days of culture, CD4+ T cells were isolated with the EasySep CD4+ T cell isolation kit. PCR-confirmed SARS-CoV-2 infection had occurred in convalescent patients between March and December 2020, before the Alpha, Beta and Delta variants emerged in the United States.

The sample was CD4+ T cells from PBMCs cultured with HCoV-NL63 spike peptides, taken before COVID-19 vaccination. Per the publication, the cell subset or site label means: HCoV-NL63 spike overlapping peptide pool stimulation. The receptors here all came from a human donor who had a prior SARS-CoV-2 infection.

V is TRBV5-1 and J is TRBJ2-7; TRBD2 aligns across 14 bases. Germline V gives CDR1 SGHRS, CDR2 YFSETQ. V shed 0 bases, J shed 1 base, and the junction held 12 bases outside the gene matches. There are 20 residues in the CDR3. The CDR3 DNA reads TGCGCCAGCAGCTTGGTAGACCCCGGGACTAGCGGGGGCCAGTCCTACGAGCAGTACTTC. Its translation is CASSLVDPGTSGGQSYEQYF.

This sequence joins TRBV24-1 and TRBJ2-7; D unclear. This CDR3 is 14 amino acids long. The germline CDR1 and CDR2 sequences are KGHDR and SFDVKD. V was cut by 5 bases and J by 2 bases, with 12 bases left in between. The CDR3 here is CATSVTDLPYEQYF. The CDR3 DNA follows: TGTGCCACCAGTGTCACAGATTTACCCTACGAGCAGTACTTC.

The chain employs TRBV12-3 or TRBV12-4 and TRBJ2-3; unclear D gene. Trimming removed 8 bases from V and 7 bases from J, with 7 bases in between. The CDR3 sequence is 10 residues long. CDR3 nucleotides: TGTGCCAGCGGCCGAAATACGCAGTATTTT. This gives the protein CASGRNTQYF.

The rearrangement links TRBV11-1 to TRBJ2-1; 9 bases line up with TRBD2. The CDR3 totals 16 residues. Germline V gene data show CDR1 as SGHAT and CDR2 as FQDESV (reference sequence). The V gene end was trimmed by 3 bases and the J gene end by 1 base; junction bases not matched to a gene: 4. The CDR3 protein is CASSLGGGASYNEQFF. In DNA, the CDR3 is TGTGCCAGCAGCTTGGGCGGGGGGGCGTCCTACAATGAGCAGTTCTTC.

The rearrangement links TRBV19 to TRBJ2-7; D tentatively reads TRBD1 or TRBD2 (5 bases each). The CDR3 contains 13 residues. The V gene lost 6 bases and the J gene lost 2 bases, with 11 bases spanning the gap. Germline lookup yields CDR1 LNHDA and CDR2 SQIVND (reference sequence). The CDR3 is CASSGTITYEQYF. As DNA, the CDR3 is TGTGCCAGTAGCGGGACGATAACCTACGAGCAGTACTTC.

CDR3 sequence: CASSPGDRQYEQYF. The CDR3 DNA is TGTGCCAGCAGTCCCGGGGACAGACAGTACGAGCAGTACTTC. This rearrangement joins TRBV6-2 or TRBV6-3 to TRBJ2-7; 7 nucleotides line up with TRBD1. The germline V gene encodes CDR1 MNHEY and CDR2 SVGEGT. Trimming removed 5 bases from V and 4 bases from J; junction bases left unmatched: 8. CDR3 length equals 14 residues.

The V call is TRBV6-5, the J call TRBJ2-3; D gene unclear. Trimming took 3 bases from V and 2 from J, leaving 9 bases between them. The CDR3 is made up of 14 amino acids. Germline V gene lookup returns CDR1 MNHEY and CDR2 SVGAGI. The CDR3 sequence: CASSYTPNTDTQYF. In nucleotides, the CDR3 is TGTGCCAGCAGTTATACCCCAAACACAGATACGCAGTATTTT.

This clone was found many times. This chain connects TRBV4-2 to TRBJ2-1; 10 nucleotides align to TRBD2. V dropped 4 bases and J dropped 5; count of bases not matched to a gene: 5. The CDR3 has 15 amino acids. CDR1 LGHNA and CDR2 YNFKEQ come from the germline V gene. CDR3 bases: TGTGCCAGCAGCCCCGGGCTAGCGGGGGACAATGAGCAGTTCTTC. Translating it yields CASSPGLAGDNEQFF.

In this sample, this clone turned up a few times. The chain combines TRBV5-1 with TRBJ2-5; D not resolved. Germline V lookup: CDR1 SGHRS, CDR2 YFSETQ. V was shortened by 6 bases and J by 5 bases, with 8 bases between the two germline ends. The CDR3 has 11 residues. The CDR3 spells CASTRDETQYF. DNA of the CDR3: TGCGCCAGCACTCGAGACGAGACCCAGTACTTC.

This chain connects TRBV7-8 to TRBJ1-1; D gene uncertain. The CDR3 is 13 amino acids. The ends were cut back, 1 base at V and 6 bases at J, with 9 bases in the middle. In germline, CDR1 is SGHVS, CDR2 FQNEAQ. The CDR3 spells CASSLGGFAEAFF. The CDR3 nucleotides are TGTGCCAGCAGCTTAGGGGGATTCGCTGAAGCTTTCTTT.

This clone was counted between two and nine times. This rearrangement joins TRBV4-3 to TRBJ1-4, with D possibly TRBD1 on 6 matching bases. The CDR3 loop spans 12 amino acids. The V gene lost 6 bases and the J gene lost 5 bases, with 7 bases spanning the gap. The V gene's germline CDR1 is LGHNA and CDR2 YSLEER. For the CDR3, the DNA is TGCGCCAGCAGGAGGGGGAATGAAAAACTGTTTTTT. Protein product: CASRRGNEKLFF.

The V gene is TRBV20-1, the J gene TRBJ2-6; 7 bases agree with TRBD2. The germline CDR1 and CDR2 sequences are DFQATT and SNEGSKA (reference sequence). V lost 3 bases, J lost 4 bases, and 21 bases stayed unmatched. CDR3 size: 20 residues. CDR3 residues: CSASAATSPGRAYGANVLTF. DNA of the CDR3: TGCAGTGCTAGTGCCGCTACCTCCCCGGGGAGGGCCTACGGGGCCAACGTCCTGACTTTC.

The genes are TRBV9 and TRBJ2-7; TRBD2 agrees at 8 bases. The germline CDR1 and CDR2 sequences are SGDLS and YYNGEE. J lost 4 bases, V lost 2 bases, and 5 bases had no gene match. The length of the CDR3 is 14 residues. The CDR3: CASSVQAGGYEQYF. For the CDR3, the DNA is TGTGCCAGCAGCGTGCAGGCGGGGGGATACGAGCAGTACTTC.

This rearrangement joins TRBV6-2 or TRBV6-3 to TRBJ1-2; D perhaps matches TRBD1 (5 bases). Trimming removed 2 bases at V and 3 bases at J, with 19 bases between. The CDR3 is 17 amino acids. The germline V gene has CDR1 MNHEY and CDR2 SVGEGT. The CDR3 reads CASSYLGAILEDYGYTF. In nucleotides, the CDR3 is TGTGCCAGCAGTTACCTAGGGGCGATCCTCGAGGACTATGGCTACACCTTC.

The chain employs TRBV6-1 and TRBJ2-2; D is unresolved. V dropped 1 base and J dropped 7 bases, with 10 bases sitting between them. Germline values: CDR1 MNHNS, CDR2 SASEGT. This CDR3 has 14 amino acids. CDR3 coding DNA: TGTGCCAGCAGTGAAGGGTCATGGGTCGGGGAGCTGTTTTTT. Protein sequence: CASSEGSWVGELFF.

Only a few counts were recorded for this clone. The chain joins TRBV11-3 to TRBJ2-1, with a possible D match to TRBD2 (5 bases). Trimming cost V 5 bases and J 4 bases, with 18 bases left between them. Germline V lookup: CDR1 SGHNT, CDR2 YENEEA. This CDR3 spans 16 amino acids. CDR3 region: CASSPSALVGYNEQFF. The CDR3 DNA reads TGTGCCAGCAGCCCAAGTGCACTAGTCGGTTACAATGAGCAGTTCTTC. The variable domain in full, completed from reference TRBV11-3 and TRBJ2-1, reads EAGVVQSPRYKIIEKKQPVAFWCNPISGHNTLYWYLQNLGQGPELLIRYENEEAVDDSQLPKDRFSAERLKGVDSTLKIQPAELGDSAVYLCASSPSALVGYNEQFFGPGTRLTVL.

The V gene is TRBV30, the J gene TRBJ2-1, with unresolved D. Germline loops: CDR1 GTSNPN, CDR2 SVGIG (reference sequence). Trimming cost V 1 base and J 10 bases, with 14 bases left between them. This CDR3 has 13 residues. The CDR3 coding sequence is TGTGCCTGGAGTGACTTATATCCATGGGAGCAGTTCTTC. Its protein product is CAWSDLYPWEQFF.

The rearrangement links TRBV12-5 to TRBJ2-7; possibly TRBD1 or TRBD2 for D (5 bases each). Germline V lookup: CDR1 LGHNT, CDR2 FRNRAP. Trimming left V 0 bases short and J 9 bases short, with 15 bases between. There are 14 residues in the CDR3. The CDR3 spells CASGLVWDPFGQYF. The CDR3 region has the DNA TGTGCTAGTGGTTTGGTATGGGACCCCTTCGGGCAGTACTTC.

The J gene is TRBJ2-1, the V gene TRBV4-1; D is possibly TRBD1 or TRBD2 (6 bases each). V lost 2 bases and J lost 2, with 13 bases in between. The CDR3 totals 16 residues. Per germline, CDR1 MGHRA and CDR2 YSYEKL. This CDR3 reads CASSQPDGGTYNEQFF. The CDR3, as DNA: TGCGCCAGCAGCCAACCAGACGGGGGCACCTACAATGAGCAGTTCTTC.

The chain couples TRBV6-5 to TRBJ2-3, with D tentatively TRBD1 or TRBD2 (5 bases each). V dropped 8 bases and J dropped 2 bases, with 14 bases sitting between them. The CDR3 runs 14 residues. Germline-derived CDR1 and CDR2 are MNHEY and SVGAGI. CDR3 sequence: CASGTAGPTDTQYF. Here the CDR3 DNA reads TGTGCCAGCGGGACGGCGGGTCCCACAGATACGCAGTATTTT.

The rearrangement joins TRBV7-8 to TRBJ2-1; D may match TRBD1 or TRBD2 (5 bases each). This CDR3 is 13 amino acids long. Trimming shortened V by 2 bases and J by 8 bases, and 10 bases separated the two germline ends. Germline CDR1 and CDR2: SGHVS and FQNEAQ. The CDR3: CASSLLAGHEQFF. DNA of the CDR3: TGTGCCAGCAGCTTACTAGCAGGGCATGAGCAGTTCTTC. The full variable domain, rest sourced from reference TRBV7-8 and TRBJ2-1, is GAGVSQSPRYKVAKRGQDVALRCDPISGHVSLFWYQQALGQGPEFLTYFQNEAQLDKSGLPSDRFFAERPEGSVSTLKIQRTQQEDSAVYLCASSLLAGHEQFFGPGTRLTVL.